The sequence of this T cell receptor beta chain was determined in a study of T cell responses to AZD1222 COVID-19 vaccine. Turning to the study itself: Both about-4-week and about-12-week second-dose recipients were combined.

Method: immunoSEQ multiplex PCR; TCRdb's copy keeps in-frame clones and lacks some. The profile shows some 130,000 clones, roughly 82% of them singletons. General observations from the study: Spike regions recognized by vaccine-associated CD4 TCRs spanned the protein, led by 160-218 and 743-854.

About this clone itself: No antigen is known for it.

This sequence was found in an adult in good health. Sample: peripheral blood, taken on day 0 of AZD1222 vaccination.

In nucleotides, the CDR3 is TGTGCCAGCAGCCCCGTCGGGAAGAACACCGGGGAGCTGTTTTTT. Translated, it gives CASSPVGKNTGELFF. The chain recombines TRBV7-8 with TRBJ2-2, with TRBD2 as a possible D gene (5 bases). The CDR3 has 15 amino acids. With 5 bases removed from V and 1 base from J, the gap between germline ends came to 11 bases. The germline CDR1 and CDR2 sequences are SGHVS and FQNEAQ. Looking up the rest from reference TRBV7-8 and TRBJ2-2 gives the full variable domain: GAGVSQSPRYKVAKRGQDVALRCDPISGHVSLFWYQQALGQGPEFLTYFQNEAQLDKSGLPSDRFFAERPEGSVSTLKIQRTQQEDSAVYLCASSPVGKNTGELFFGEGSRLTVL.